The rows below give T cell receptor beta chains drawn from one sample of a study of CD8 T cells in Susac syndrome. TCRdb passed the immunoSEQ multiplex PCR reads through MiXCR, listing each CDR3 protein once. The table shows some 160,000 distinct CDR3 sequences, with around 90% occurring only once. Material: CD4+ T cells from PBMCs. The origin of the receptors is a human donor in good health. CDR3s include the opening cysteine and the closing phenylalanine or tryptophan. Rows may omit the clone size; those that give it use once, few, many or a size class.

cdr3_aa v_call clone_size cdr3_length
CASSQDPGQGWGYTF TRBV4-1 . 15
CASSRLSRRGGEQYF TRBV5-6 . 15
CASSYFYSNQPQHF TRBV6-2/TRBV6-3 . 14
CASSYRGGLADQETQYF TRBV6-5 . 17
CASSNQPGQGAFGYTF TRBV21-1 . 16
CASSLPGIHEQYF TRBV7-2 once 13
CASSSGPRDTGELFF TRBV5-1 . 15
CASSQRAKGMNTEAFF TRBV4-1 . 16
CSVLPGLPAETQYF TRBV29-1 . 14
CASSSGQGAFGTDTQYF TRBV7-7 . 17
CASSVLQRMDSPLHF TRBV18 . 15
CASSPGARYEQYF TRBV28 . 13
CASKKAGQGLGGYTF TRBV7-2 . 15
CASRRDRGNYGYTF TRBV12-3/TRBV12-4 . 14
CASSLVGTGYGYTF TRBV5-1 . 14
CASSLVRGPPGRNYGYTF TRBV11-2 . 18
CASAPDSYNEQFF TRBV5-1 . 13
CASSPTGTPLHF TRBV18 once 12
CASSLGPGGYTF TRBV7-8 . 12
CASSLRLAGETQYF TRBV5-1 . 14
CASSPQTGGISGANVLTF TRBV6-1 . 18
CASSSSGTASYNEQFF TRBV11-2 . 16
CSARRQQNTEAFF TRBV20-1 . 13
CASSARLKVPGPSGTQYF TRBV7-2 . 18
CSVTGDTGELFF TRBV29-1 . 12
CASSQGIHRGAYEQYF TRBV3-1 once 16
CASSFQGARYEQYF TRBV5-1 . 14
CATSRQDGRITYEQYF TRBV15 . 16
CASSLLTQDSPLHF TRBV7-9 once 14
CASSQLFLVNYEQYF TRBV4-1 . 15
CASSRDGGNTIYF TRBV7-8 . 13
CASSYSRQGYNEQFF TRBV6-9 once 15
CASSRGRSRDLGNTEAFF TRBV4-1 . 18
CASLGAGPYEQYF TRBV28 . 13
CSGNRGTEAFF TRBV29-1 . 11
CASSGEGQPQHF TRBV2 . 12
CASGRTGVYEQYF TRBV6-6 . 13
CASSYSPGLGNEQYF TRBV6-5 . 15
CASSPGDRGYEQYF TRBV18 . 14
CASSVRTDQETQYF TRBV2 . 14
CASSLGSGGFYEQYF TRBV3-1 . 15
CASSVDPLASTEQYF TRBV9 . 15
CSARDKGQGAGNQPQHF TRBV20-1 . 17
CASSGGTGMNEQFF TRBV5-1 . 14
CASSLAGGFSYNEQFF TRBV5-1 few 16
CSARDLGWSGGPWTEAFF TRBV20-1 . 18
CASSILSSGANVLTF TRBV19 . 15
CASSFDDYGYTF TRBV5-6 . 12
CASSQGGSVRDGIAKNIQYF TRBV4-1 . 20
CASSLGLAAPSETQYF TRBV11-2 once 16
CASSYSGTGMNEQFF TRBV6-5 . 15
CASSQRVWDYGYTF TRBV4-3 . 14
CASRRDNRNTIYF TRBV28 . 13